This paragraph reports one T cell receptor (beta chain). Its target is unknown. This table comes from immunoSEQ multiplex PCR, and its TCRdb copy is limited to in-frame clones, with some not included. The data hold tens of thousands of clones, with about 87% observed a single time. The data stem from a study of OX40 agonist ivuxolimab in advanced cancers. Study details: Previous treatment with anti-PD-1, anti-PD-L1 or anti-CTLA-4 therapy was allowed; about 40% had received some. In three patients, partial responses were observed, one with hepatocellular carcinoma and two with cutaneous melanoma.

Study-level points and caveats: The study found that CD8+ T cells averaged more expanded clones than CD4+. Determination of antigen specificity was not performed for the expanded peripheral T cells.

CDR1 is SGHNT and CDR2 is YYREEE in the germline V gene (reference sequence). This CDR3 is built from 13 residues. Trimming pared 4 bases from V and 7 bases from J, leaving 9 bases between. This chain connects TRBV5-4 to TRBJ1-6; no definite D call. This specimen consisted of CD4+ or CD8+ T cells sorted from blood, obtained in a trial of the OX40 agonist ivuxolimab. This receptor was taken from an adult with an advanced solid tumor such as melanoma, head and neck, liver or kidney cancer. The CDR3 coding sequence is TGTGCCAGCAGCCCAAACAGAAATTCACCCCTCCACTTT. Its protein is CASSPNRNSPLHF.